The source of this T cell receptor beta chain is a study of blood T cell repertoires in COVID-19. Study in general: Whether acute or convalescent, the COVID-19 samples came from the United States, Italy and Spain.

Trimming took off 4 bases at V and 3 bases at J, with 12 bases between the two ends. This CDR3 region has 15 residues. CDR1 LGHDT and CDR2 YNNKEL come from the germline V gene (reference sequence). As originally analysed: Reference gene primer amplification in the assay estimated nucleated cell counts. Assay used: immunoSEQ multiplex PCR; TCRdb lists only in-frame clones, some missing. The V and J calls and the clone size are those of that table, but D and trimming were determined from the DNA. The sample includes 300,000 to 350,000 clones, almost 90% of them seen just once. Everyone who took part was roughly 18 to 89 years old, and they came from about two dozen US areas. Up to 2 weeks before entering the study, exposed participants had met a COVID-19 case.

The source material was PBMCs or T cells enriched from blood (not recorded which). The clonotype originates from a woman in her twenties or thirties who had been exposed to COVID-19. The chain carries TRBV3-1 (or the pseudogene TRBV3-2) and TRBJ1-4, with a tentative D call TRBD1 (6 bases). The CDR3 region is CASSLSTGANEKLFF. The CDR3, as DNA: TGTGCCAGCAGCCTCTCGACAGGAGCTAATGAAAAACTGTTTTTT.